This T cell receptor beta chain was sequenced in a study of cytomegalovirus exposure and HLA in healthy donors. Points from the study as a whole: Reportedly, cytomegalovirus status was diagnosed with high sensitivity and specificity. Sequencing probably produced one cluster of sequence variants that were highly shared.

Germline CDR1 and CDR2: MNHNS and SASEGT. The CDR3 is 14 amino acids. Of note for this clone: Antigen unknown. Sequence at one end of the junction differs from germline and may be a read error.

PCR employed 60 Vbeta and 13 Jbeta primers. This table comes from immunoSEQ multiplex PCR, and its TCRdb copy is limited to in-frame clones, with some not included. The sample includes 90,000 to 140,000 clones, around 63% seen only once; the top ten take roughly 3%. This TCR was recovered from a man in his thirties or forties in good health and CMV-seronegative. The chain combines TRBV6-1 with TRBJ2-4, with TRBD1 matching 7 bases. Sequencing input: PBMCs. CDR3: CASGQGVAKNSQYF. The DNA for the CDR3 is TGTGCCAGCGGGCAGGGGGTCGCCAAAAACAGTCAGTACTTC.